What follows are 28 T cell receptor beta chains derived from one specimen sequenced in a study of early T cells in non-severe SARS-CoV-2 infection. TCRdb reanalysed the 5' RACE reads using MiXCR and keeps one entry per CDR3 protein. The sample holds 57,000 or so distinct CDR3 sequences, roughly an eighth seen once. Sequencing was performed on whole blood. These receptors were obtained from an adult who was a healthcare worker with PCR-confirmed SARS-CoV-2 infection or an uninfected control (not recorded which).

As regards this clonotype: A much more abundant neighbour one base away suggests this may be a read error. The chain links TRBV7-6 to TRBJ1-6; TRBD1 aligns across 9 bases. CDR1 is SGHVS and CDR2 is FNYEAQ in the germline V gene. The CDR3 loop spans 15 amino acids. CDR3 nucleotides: TGTGTCAGCAGCTTAACAGGGGGCAAAGATTCACCCCTCCACTTT. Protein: CVSSLTGGKDSPLHF.

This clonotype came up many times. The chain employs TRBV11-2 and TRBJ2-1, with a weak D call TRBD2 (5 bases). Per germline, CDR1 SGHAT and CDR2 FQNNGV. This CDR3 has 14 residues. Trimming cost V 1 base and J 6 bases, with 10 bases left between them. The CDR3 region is CASSLVSSLNEQFF. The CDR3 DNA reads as TGTGCCAGCAGCTTAGTGTCTAGCCTCAATGAGCAGTTCTTC.

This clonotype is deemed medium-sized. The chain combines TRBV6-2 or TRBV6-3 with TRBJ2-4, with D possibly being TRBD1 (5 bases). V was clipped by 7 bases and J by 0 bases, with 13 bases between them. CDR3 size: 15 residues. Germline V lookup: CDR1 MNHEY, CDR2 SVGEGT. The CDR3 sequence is CASTTQEIAKNIQYF. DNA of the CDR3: TGTGCCAGCACCACACAGGAAATAGCCAAAAACATTCAGTACTTC.

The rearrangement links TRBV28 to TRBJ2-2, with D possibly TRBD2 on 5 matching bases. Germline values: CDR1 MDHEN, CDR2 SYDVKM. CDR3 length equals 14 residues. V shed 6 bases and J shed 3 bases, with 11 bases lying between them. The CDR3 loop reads CASRYRGYTGELFF. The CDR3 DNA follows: TGTGCCAGCAGATACCGGGGATACACCGGGGAGCTGTTTTTT.

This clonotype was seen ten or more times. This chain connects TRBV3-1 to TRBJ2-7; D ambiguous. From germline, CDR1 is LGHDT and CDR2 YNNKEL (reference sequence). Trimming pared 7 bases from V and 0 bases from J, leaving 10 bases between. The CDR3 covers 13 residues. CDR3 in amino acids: CASIKTGSYEQYF. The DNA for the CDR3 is TGTGCCAGCATCAAGACTGGCTCCTACGAGCAGTACTTC.

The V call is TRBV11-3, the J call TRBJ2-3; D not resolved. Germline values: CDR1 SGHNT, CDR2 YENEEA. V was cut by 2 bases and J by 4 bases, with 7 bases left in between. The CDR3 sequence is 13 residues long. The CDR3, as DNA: TGTGCCAGCAGCTTATTATCCGCAGATACGCAGTATTTT. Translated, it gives CASSLLSADTQYF.

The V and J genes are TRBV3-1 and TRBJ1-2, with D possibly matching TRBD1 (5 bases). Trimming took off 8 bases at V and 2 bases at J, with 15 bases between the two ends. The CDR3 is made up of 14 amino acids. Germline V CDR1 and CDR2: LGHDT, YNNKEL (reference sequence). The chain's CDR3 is CASRRDSGNYGYTF. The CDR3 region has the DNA TGTGCCAGCCGACGGGACTCAGGGAACTATGGCTACACCTTC.

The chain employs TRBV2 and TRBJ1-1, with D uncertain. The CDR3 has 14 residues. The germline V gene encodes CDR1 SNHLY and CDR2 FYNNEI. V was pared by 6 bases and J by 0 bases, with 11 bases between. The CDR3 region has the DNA TGTGCCAGCAGGAAGAGGGATATGAACACTGAAGCTTTCTTT. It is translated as CASRKRDMNTEAFF.

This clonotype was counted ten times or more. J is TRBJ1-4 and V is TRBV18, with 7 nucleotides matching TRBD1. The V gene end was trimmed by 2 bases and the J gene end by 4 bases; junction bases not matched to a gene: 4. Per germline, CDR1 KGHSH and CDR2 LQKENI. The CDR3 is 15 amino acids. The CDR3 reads CASSPGTAFNEKLFF. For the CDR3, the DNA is TGTGCCAGCTCACCAGGGACAGCATTTAATGAAAAACTGTTTTTT.

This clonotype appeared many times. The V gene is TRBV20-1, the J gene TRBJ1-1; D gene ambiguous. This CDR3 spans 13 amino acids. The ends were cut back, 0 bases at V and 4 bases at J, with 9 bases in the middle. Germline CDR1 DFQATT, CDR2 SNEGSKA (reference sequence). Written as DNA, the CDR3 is TGCAGTGCTAGAGACTCGTCGAGCACTGAAGCTTTCTTT. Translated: CSARDSSSTEAFF.

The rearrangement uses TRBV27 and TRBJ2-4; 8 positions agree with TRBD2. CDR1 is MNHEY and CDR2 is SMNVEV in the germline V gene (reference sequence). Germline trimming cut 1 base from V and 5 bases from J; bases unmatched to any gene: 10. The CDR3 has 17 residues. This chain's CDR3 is CASSLWAGGASENIQYF. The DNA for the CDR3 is TGTGCCAGCAGTTTATGGGCCGGGGGGGCCTCGGAAAACATTCAGTACTTC.

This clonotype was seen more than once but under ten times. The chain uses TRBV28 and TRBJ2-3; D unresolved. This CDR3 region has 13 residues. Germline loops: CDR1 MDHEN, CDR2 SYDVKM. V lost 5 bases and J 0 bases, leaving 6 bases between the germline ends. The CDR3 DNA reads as TGTGCCAGCAGTACGTTTAGCACAGATACGCAGTATTTT. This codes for CASSTFSTDTQYF.

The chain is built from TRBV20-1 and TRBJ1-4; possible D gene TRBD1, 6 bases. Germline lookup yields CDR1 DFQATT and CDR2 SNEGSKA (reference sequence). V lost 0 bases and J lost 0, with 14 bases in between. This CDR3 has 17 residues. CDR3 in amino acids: CSARDEDSRATNEKLFF. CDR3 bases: TGCAGTGCTAGAGATGAGGACAGCCGTGCAACTAATGAAAAACTGTTTTTT.

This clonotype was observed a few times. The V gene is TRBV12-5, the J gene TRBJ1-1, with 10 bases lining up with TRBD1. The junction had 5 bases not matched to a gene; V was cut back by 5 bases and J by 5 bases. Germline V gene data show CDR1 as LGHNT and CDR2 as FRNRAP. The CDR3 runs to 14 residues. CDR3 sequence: CASGRQGARTEAFF. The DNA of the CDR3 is TGTGCTAGTGGTAGACAGGGGGCTAGGACTGAAGCTTTCTTT.

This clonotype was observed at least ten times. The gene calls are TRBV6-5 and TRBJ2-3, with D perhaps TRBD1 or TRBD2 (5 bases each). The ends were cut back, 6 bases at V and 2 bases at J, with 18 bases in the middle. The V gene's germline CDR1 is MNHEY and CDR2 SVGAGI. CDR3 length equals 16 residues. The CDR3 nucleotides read TGTGCCAGCAGGCAAATCCAGGGAGAAGTCACAGATACGCAGTATTTT. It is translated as CASRQIQGEVTDTQYF.

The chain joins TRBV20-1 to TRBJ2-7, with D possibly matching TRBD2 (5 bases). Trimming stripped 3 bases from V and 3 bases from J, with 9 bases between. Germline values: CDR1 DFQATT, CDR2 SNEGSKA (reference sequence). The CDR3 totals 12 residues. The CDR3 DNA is TGCAGTGCTAGGCAAACTAGCTACGAGCAGTACTTC. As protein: CSARQTSYEQYF.

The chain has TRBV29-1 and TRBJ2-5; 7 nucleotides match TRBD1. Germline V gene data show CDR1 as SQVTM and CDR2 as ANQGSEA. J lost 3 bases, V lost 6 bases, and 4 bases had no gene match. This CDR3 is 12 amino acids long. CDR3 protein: CSVDRLEETQYF. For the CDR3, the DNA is TGCAGCGTGGACAGGCTAGAAGAGACCCAGTACTTC.

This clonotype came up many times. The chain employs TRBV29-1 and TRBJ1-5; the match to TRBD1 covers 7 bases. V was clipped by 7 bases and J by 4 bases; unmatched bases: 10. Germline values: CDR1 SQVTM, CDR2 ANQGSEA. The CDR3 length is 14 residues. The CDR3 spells CSATGQDPNQPQHF. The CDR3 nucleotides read TGCAGCGCCACAGGACAGGACCCGAATCAGCCCCAGCATTTT.

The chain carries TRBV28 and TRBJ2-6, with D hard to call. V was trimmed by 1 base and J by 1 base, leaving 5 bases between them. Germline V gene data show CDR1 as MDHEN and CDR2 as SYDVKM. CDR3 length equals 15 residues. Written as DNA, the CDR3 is TGTGCCAGCAGTTTATCGTGGTCTGGGGCCAACGTCCTGACTTTC. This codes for CASSLSWSGANVLTF.

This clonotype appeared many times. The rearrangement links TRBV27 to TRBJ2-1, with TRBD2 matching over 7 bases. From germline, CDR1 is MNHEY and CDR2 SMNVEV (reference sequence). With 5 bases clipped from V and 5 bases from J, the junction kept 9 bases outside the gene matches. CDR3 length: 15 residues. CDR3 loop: CASSPGTTTHNEQFF. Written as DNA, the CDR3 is TGTGCCAGCAGTCCTGGGACTACCACTCACAATGAGCAGTTCTTC.

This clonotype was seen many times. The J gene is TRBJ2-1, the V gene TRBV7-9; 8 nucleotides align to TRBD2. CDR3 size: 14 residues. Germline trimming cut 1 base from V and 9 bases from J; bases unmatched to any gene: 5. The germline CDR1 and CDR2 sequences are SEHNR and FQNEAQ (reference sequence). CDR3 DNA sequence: TGTGCCAGCAGCTTAGTGGCGGGAGGAAGTGAGCAGTTCTTC. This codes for CASSLVAGGSEQFF.

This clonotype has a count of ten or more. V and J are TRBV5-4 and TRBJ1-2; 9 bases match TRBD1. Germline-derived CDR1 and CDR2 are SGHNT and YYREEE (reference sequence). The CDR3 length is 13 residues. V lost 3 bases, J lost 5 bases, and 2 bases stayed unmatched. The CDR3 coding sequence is TGTGCCAGCAGCTGGGACAGGGAGTATGGCTACACCTTC. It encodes CASSWDREYGYTF.

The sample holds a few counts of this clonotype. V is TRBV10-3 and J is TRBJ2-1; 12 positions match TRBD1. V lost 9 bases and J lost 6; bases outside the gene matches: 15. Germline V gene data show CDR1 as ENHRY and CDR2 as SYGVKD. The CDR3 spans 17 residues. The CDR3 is CAIMGQGAARARNEQFF. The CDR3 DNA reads TGTGCCATTATGGGACAGGGGGCCGCTCGGGCTCGCAATGAGCAGTTCTTC.

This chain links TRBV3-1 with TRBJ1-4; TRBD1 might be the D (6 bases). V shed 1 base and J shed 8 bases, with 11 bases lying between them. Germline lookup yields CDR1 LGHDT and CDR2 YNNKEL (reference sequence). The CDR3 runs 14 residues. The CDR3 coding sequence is TGTGCCAGCAGCCAAGGGGGGCCTGGGGAAAAACTGTTTTTT. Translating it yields CASSQGGPGEKLFF.

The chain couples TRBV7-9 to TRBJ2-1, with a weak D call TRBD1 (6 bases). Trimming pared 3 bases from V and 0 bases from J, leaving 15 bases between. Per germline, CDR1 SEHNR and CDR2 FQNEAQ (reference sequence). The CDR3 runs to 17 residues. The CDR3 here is CASSFPLQGVSYNEQFF. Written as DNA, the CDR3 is TGTGCCAGCAGCTTCCCTTTACAGGGAGTCTCCTACAATGAGCAGTTCTTC.

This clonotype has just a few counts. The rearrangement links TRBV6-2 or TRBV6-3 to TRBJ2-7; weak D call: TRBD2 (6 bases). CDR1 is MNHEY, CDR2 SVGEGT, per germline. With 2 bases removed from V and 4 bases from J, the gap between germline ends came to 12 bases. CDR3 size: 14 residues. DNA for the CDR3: TGTGCCAGCAGTTACGGACGGGACTCGTACGAGCAGTACTTC. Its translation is CASSYGRDSYEQYF.

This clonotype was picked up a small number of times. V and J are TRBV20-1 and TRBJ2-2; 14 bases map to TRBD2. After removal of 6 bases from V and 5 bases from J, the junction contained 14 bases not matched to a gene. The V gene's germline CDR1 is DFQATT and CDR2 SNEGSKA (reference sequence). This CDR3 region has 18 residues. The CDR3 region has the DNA TGCAGTGCCCTTCTTTCCGGGACTAGCGGGAGTTGGACCGGGGAGCTGTTTTTT. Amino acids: CSALLSGTSGSWTGELFF.

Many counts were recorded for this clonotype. The CDR3 sequence: CASRPPGTAFRNTQYF. DNA of the CDR3: TGTGCCAGCAGACCGCCCGGGACTGCCTTTCGGAATACGCAGTATTTT. The rearrangement uses TRBV11-2 and TRBJ2-3; D is possibly TRBD2 (6 bases). The ends were cut back, 6 bases at V and 7 bases at J, with 23 bases in the middle. CDR3 size: 16 residues. Germline V gene sequence: CDR1 SGHAT, CDR2 FQNNGV.